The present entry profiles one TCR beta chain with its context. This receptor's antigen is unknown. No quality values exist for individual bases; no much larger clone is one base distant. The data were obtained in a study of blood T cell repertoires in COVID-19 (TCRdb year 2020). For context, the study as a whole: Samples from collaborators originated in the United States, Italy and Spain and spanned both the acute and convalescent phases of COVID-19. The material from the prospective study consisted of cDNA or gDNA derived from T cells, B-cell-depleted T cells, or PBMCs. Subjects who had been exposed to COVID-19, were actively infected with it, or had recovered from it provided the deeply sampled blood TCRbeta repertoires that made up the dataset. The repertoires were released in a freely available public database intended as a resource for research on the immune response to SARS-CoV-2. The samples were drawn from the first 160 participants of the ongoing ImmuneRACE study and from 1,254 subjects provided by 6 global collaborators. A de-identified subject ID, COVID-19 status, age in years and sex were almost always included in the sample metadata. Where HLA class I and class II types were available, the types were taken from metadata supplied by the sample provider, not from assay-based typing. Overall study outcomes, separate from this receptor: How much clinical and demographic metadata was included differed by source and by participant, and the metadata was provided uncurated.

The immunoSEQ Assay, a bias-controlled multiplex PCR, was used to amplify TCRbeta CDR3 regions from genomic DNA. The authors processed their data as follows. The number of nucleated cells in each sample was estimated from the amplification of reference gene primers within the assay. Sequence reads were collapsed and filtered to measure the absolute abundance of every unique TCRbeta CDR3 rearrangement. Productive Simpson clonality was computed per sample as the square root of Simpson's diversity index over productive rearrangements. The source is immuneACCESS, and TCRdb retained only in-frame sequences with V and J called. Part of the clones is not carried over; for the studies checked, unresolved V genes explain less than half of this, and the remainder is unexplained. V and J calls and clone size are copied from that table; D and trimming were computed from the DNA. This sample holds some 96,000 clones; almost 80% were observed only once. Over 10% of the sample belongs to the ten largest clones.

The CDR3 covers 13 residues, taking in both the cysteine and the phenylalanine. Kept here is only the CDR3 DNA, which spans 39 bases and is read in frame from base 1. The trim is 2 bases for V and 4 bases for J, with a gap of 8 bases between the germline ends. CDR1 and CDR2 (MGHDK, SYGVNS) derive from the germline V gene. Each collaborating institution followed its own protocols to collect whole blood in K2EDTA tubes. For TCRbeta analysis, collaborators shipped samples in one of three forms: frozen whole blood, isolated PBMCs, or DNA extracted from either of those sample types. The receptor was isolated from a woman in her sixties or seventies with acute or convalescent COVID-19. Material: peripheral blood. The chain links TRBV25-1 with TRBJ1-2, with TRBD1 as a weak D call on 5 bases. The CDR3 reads CASSERGGYGYTF. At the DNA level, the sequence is TGTGCCAGCAGTGAAAGGGGAGGCTATGGCTACACCTTC.